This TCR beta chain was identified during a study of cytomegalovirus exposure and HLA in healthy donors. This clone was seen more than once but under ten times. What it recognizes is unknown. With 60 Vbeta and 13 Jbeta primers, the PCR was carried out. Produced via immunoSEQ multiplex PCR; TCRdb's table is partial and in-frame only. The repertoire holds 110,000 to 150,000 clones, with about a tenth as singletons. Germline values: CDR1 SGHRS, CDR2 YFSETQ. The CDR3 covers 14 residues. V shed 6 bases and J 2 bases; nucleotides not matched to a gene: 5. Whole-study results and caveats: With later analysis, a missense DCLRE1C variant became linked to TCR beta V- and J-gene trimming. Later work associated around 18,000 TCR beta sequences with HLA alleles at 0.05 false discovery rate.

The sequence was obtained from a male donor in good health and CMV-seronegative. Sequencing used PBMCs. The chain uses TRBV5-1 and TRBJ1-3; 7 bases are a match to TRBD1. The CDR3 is CASTLDRAGNTIYF. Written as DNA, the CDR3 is TGCGCCAGCACCCTAGACAGGGCTGGAAACACCATATATTTT.